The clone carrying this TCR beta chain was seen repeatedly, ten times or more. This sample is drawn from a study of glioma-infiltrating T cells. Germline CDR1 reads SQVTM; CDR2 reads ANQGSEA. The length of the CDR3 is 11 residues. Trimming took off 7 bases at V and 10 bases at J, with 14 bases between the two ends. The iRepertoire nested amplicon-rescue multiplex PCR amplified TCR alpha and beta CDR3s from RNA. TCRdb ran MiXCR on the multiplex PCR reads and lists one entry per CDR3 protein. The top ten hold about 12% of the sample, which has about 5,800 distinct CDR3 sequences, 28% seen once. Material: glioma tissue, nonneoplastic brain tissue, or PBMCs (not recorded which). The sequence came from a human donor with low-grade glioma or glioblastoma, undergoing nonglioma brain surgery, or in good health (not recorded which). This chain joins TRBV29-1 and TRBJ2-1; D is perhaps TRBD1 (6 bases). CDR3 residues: CSGNRVQEQFF. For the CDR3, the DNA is TGCAGCGGCAACAGGGTTCAGGAGCAGTTCTTC.